These T cell receptor beta chains were read from a single sample in a study of cytomegalovirus exposure and HLA in healthy donors. Sequenced by immunoSEQ multiplex PCR; TCRdb stores in-frame clones only, minus some. Found here are approximately 110,000 clones, around 80% of them singletons; the top ten hold under 3%. Sequenced material: PBMCs. The source of these receptors is a woman between 18 and 30 years old in good health and CMV-seropositive. The CDR3 runs from the conserved cysteine through the conserved F or W. The order of the fields is V gene, J gene, D gene, clone size, CDR3 DNA, CDR3 protein. D genes are given only for firm matches. The size field is filled for only some rows; it gives once, few, many or a size class.

V gene: TRBV5-1; J gene: TRBJ1-4; D gene: NA; clone size: NA; CDR3 DNA: TGCGCCAGCAGCCCCTGGGGGGGGTGGAATGAAAAACTGTTTTTT; CDR3 protein: CASSPWGGWNEKLFF
V gene: TRBV7-9; J gene: TRBJ1-1; D gene: NA; clone size: NA; CDR3 DNA: TGTGCCAGCAGCTTCTTGGGGGGTGAAGCTTTCTTT; CDR3 protein: CASSFLGGEAFF
V gene: TRBV7-3; J gene: TRBJ2-3; D gene: NA; clone size: NA; CDR3 DNA: TGTGCCAGCAGCATGCGAGGAGATACGCAGTATTTT; CDR3 protein: CASSMRGDTQYF
V gene: TRBV7-9; J gene: TRBJ1-5; D gene: TRBD1; clone size: NA; CDR3 DNA: TGTGCCAGCAGCGGTCAGGGGGCTGGGGATCAGCCCCAGCATTTT; CDR3 protein: CASSGQGAGDQPQHF
V gene: TRBV5-1; J gene: TRBJ1-2; D gene: NA; clone size: NA; CDR3 DNA: TGCGCCAGCAGCTTGGCAGGCGCAGAGAACTATGGCTACACCTTC; CDR3 protein: CASSLAGAENYGYTF
V gene: TRBV7-8; J gene: TRBJ2-7; D gene: NA; clone size: few; CDR3 DNA: TGTGCCAGCAGCCCATCGGACTGGCTATACGAGCAGTACTTC; CDR3 protein: CASSPSDWLYEQYF
V gene: TRBV6-5; J gene: TRBJ2-7; D gene: NA; clone size: NA; CDR3 DNA: TGTGCCAGCAGTTATGATCAGTCCCGCTCCTACGAGCAGTACTTC; CDR3 protein: CASSYDQSRSYEQYF
V gene: TRBV7-2; J gene: TRBJ1-4; D gene: TRBD1; clone size: NA; CDR3 DNA: TGTGCCAGCAGCTTGACCGGGACAGGGGGCATTGAAAAACTGTTTTTT; CDR3 protein: CASSLTGTGGIEKLFF
V gene: TRBV7-6; J gene: TRBJ2-3; D gene: TRBD1; clone size: once; CDR3 DNA: TGTGCCAGCAGCTTAGCTGACAGGGGGCCCCTTCTTTATACGCAGTATTTT; CDR3 protein: CASSLADRGPLLYTQYF
V gene: TRBV5-6; J gene: TRBJ1-1; D gene: TRBD1; clone size: NA; CDR3 DNA: TGTGCCAGCAGCCCTATAAGGGACAGACCGAACACTGAAGCTTTCTTT; CDR3 protein: CASSPIRDRPNTEAFF
V gene: TRBV13; J gene: TRBJ1-1; D gene: NA; clone size: NA; CDR3 DNA: TGTGCCAGCAGCTCGGACAGGAACACTGAAGCTTTCTTT; CDR3 protein: CASSSDRNTEAFF
V gene: TRBV7-2; J gene: TRBJ1-5; D gene: NA; clone size: NA; CDR3 DNA: TGTGCCAGCAGCTTCACAGGAATCAATCAGCCCCAGCATTTT; CDR3 protein: CASSFTGINQPQHF
V gene: TRBV29-1; J gene: TRBJ2-7; D gene: NA; clone size: NA; CDR3 DNA: TGCAGCGTTCGGACAGCGAGCTCCTACGAGCAGTACTTC; CDR3 protein: CSVRTASSYEQYF
V gene: TRBV5-1; J gene: TRBJ1-3; D gene: TRBD1; clone size: NA; CDR3 DNA: TGCGCCAGCAGCTTGGAGGGGGCGAAAGATAGAAACACCATATATTTT; CDR3 protein: CASSLEGAKDRNTIYF
V gene: TRBV9; J gene: TRBJ2-7; D gene: NA; clone size: NA; CDR3 DNA: TGTGCCAGCAGCGTAGCGGCGGCTCTCTCCTACGAGCAGTACTTC; CDR3 protein: CASSVAAALSYEQYF
V gene: TRBV6-5; J gene: TRBJ1-1; D gene: NA; clone size: NA; CDR3 DNA: TGTGCCAGCAGTTCTATCGGGGTCAGGTACACTGAAGCTTTCTTT; CDR3 protein: CASSSIGVRYTEAFF
V gene: TRBV25-1; J gene: TRBJ1-5; D gene: NA; clone size: few; CDR3 DNA: TGTGCCAGCAGTCGTCAGAATCAGCCCCAGCATTTT; CDR3 protein: CASSRQNQPQHF
V gene: TRBV10-3; J gene: TRBJ1-2; D gene: NA; clone size: once; CDR3 DNA: TGTGCCATCAGTGAGGCACGGAGTGTCTATGGCTACACCTTC; CDR3 protein: CAISEARSVYGYTF
V gene: TRBV5-6; J gene: TRBJ1-2; D gene: TRBD1; clone size: NA; CDR3 DNA: TGTGCCAGCAGCCCCACAGGGGGCTATGGCTACACCTTC; CDR3 protein: CASSPTGGYGYTF
V gene: TRBV28; J gene: TRBJ1-1; D gene: TRBD1; clone size: NA; CDR3 DNA: TGTGCCAGCAGTCGACTCGACAGGGAAGGCACTGAAGCTTTCTTT; CDR3 protein: CASSRLDREGTEAFF
V gene: TRBV2; J gene: TRBJ2-5; D gene: TRBD1; clone size: NA; CDR3 DNA: TGTGCCAGCAGTGAACGGACAGGGCAAGGGACCCAGTACTTC; CDR3 protein: CASSERTGQGTQYF
V gene: TRBV18; J gene: TRBJ1-5; D gene: NA; clone size: once; CDR3 DNA: TGTGCCAGCTCAACAGGACCGCTACAGCCCCAGCATTTT; CDR3 protein: CASSTGPLQPQHF
V gene: TRBV7-3; J gene: TRBJ2-3; D gene: TRBD2; clone size: once; CDR3 DNA: TGTGCCAGCAGCCCGAGCGGGAGGGGAACAGATACGCAGTATTTT; CDR3 protein: CASSPSGRGTDTQYF
V gene: TRBV30; J gene: TRBJ1-1; D gene: NA; clone size: NA; CDR3 DNA: TGTGCCTGGAGCTTAGATATGAACACTGAAGCTTTCTTT; CDR3 protein: CAWSLDMNTEAFF
V gene: TRBV5-4; J gene: TRBJ2-3; D gene: NA; clone size: NA; CDR3 DNA: TGTGCCAGCAGCGGGGGCGGGCGGCCCACAGATACGCAGTATTTT; CDR3 protein: CASSGGGRPTDTQYF
V gene: TRBV5-6; J gene: TRBJ2-7; D gene: TRBD2; clone size: NA; CDR3 DNA: TGTGCCAGCAGCTTCACGACTAGCGGGGGCGAGCAGTACTTC; CDR3 protein: CASSFTTSGGEQYF
V gene: TRBV4-1; J gene: TRBJ2-7; D gene: NA; clone size: NA; CDR3 DNA: TGCGCCAGCAGCCAAGTCGGAGGGAGGAGGAACGAGCAGTACTTC; CDR3 protein: CASSQVGGRRNEQYF
V gene: TRBV6-1; J gene: TRBJ2-3; D gene: TRBD1; clone size: NA; CDR3 DNA: TGTGCCAGCGGTGACAGGGGCAACACAGATACGCAGTATTTT; CDR3 protein: CASGDRGNTDTQYF
V gene: TRBV5-1; J gene: TRBJ2-3; D gene: NA; clone size: NA; CDR3 DNA: TGCGCCAGCAGCTTGAAGCGGACCAACACAGATACGCAGTATTTT; CDR3 protein: CASSLKRTNTDTQYF
V gene: TRBV27; J gene: TRBJ2-1; D gene: TRBD1; clone size: few; CDR3 DNA: TGTAAAGTTGGGGACAGGGGAGAACCCAACGGTTCCTACAATGAGCAGTTCTTC; CDR3 protein: CKVGDRGEPNGSYNEQFF
V gene: TRBV7-2; J gene: TRBJ2-7; D gene: NA; clone size: NA; CDR3 DNA: TGTGCCAGCAGCTTATGGACTTCCTACGAGCAGTACTTC; CDR3 protein: CASSLWTSYEQYF
V gene: TRBV5-4; J gene: TRBJ1-1; D gene: TRBD1; clone size: few; CDR3 DNA: TGTGCCAGCAGAGGACAGGGACAGAACACTGAAGCTTTCTTT; CDR3 protein: CASRGQGQNTEAFF
V gene: TRBV6-6; J gene: TRBJ1-4; D gene: NA; clone size: few; CDR3 DNA: TGTGCCAGCAGTAGGACCATGGGGGGAAATGAAAAACTGTTTTTT; CDR3 protein: CASSRTMGGNEKLFF
V gene: TRBV9; J gene: TRBJ2-3; D gene: NA; clone size: NA; CDR3 DNA: TGTGCCAGCAGCGTCGGGGGACGGACAAGCACAGATACGCAGTATTTT; CDR3 protein: CASSVGGRTSTDTQYF
V gene: TRBV4-1; J gene: TRBJ1-6; D gene: TRBD1; clone size: NA; CDR3 DNA: TGCGCCAGCAGTCAGGGACAGGGCCTCCTCCACTTT; CDR3 protein: CASSQGQGLLHF
V gene: TRBV4-1; J gene: TRBJ2-6; D gene: TRBD1; clone size: once; CDR3 DNA: TGCGCCAGCGTTCAACCCGGGACAGGGTCAAACGTCCTGACTTTC; CDR3 protein: CASVQPGTGSNVLTF
V gene: TRBV28; J gene: TRBJ1-1; D gene: NA; clone size: NA; CDR3 DNA: TGTGCCAGCGGGCCTTGGGGCGCTGAAGCTTTCTTT; CDR3 protein: CASGPWGAEAFF
V gene: TRBV4-1; J gene: TRBJ1-4; D gene: TRBD1; clone size: NA; CDR3 DNA: TGCGCCAGCAGCCAAGAGGGCTCGGGACAGGGCACAACTAATGAAAAACTGTTTTTT; CDR3 protein: CASSQEGSGQGTTNEKLFF
V gene: TRBV4-1; J gene: TRBJ2-7; D gene: TRBD1; clone size: once; CDR3 DNA: TGCGCCAGCAGCCCGGGACAGAAATACGAGCAGTACTTC; CDR3 protein: CASSPGQKYEQYF
V gene: TRBV27; J gene: TRBJ2-3; D gene: NA; clone size: few; CDR3 DNA: TGTGCCAGCAGCCGTACTAGGGAAGGGAACACAGATACGCAGTATTTT; CDR3 protein: CASSRTREGNTDTQYF
V gene: TRBV14; J gene: TRBJ1-4; D gene: NA; clone size: NA; CDR3 DNA: TGTGCCAGCAGCCAAGAATGGGCAGGGGAAGGGAAACTGTTTTTT; CDR3 protein: CASSQEWAGEGKLFF
V gene: TRBV6-1; J gene: TRBJ1-1; D gene: TRBD1; clone size: few; CDR3 DNA: TGTGCCAGCAGTGAAGCGGGGACAGGGGTGACTGAAGCTTTCTTT; CDR3 protein: CASSEAGTGVTEAFF
V gene: TRBV12-2; J gene: TRBJ1-2; D gene: NA; clone size: NA; CDR3 DNA: TGTGCAAGTCGCCCGAGAGGGTCACAGTGCCCCTGGTATGGCTACACCTTC; CDR3 protein: CASRPRGSQCPWYGYTF
V gene: TRBV6-6; J gene: TRBJ2-7; D gene: NA; clone size: once; CDR3 DNA: TGTGCCAGCAGTTTTCCCCTATCGCAGAGGTCTAACGAGCAGTACTTC; CDR3 protein: CASSFPLSQRSNEQYF
V gene: TRBV28; J gene: TRBJ2-7; D gene: TRBD1; clone size: NA; CDR3 DNA: TGTGCCAGCAGTCCACAGGGGGCGGCCTACGAGCAGTACTTC; CDR3 protein: CASSPQGAAYEQYF
V gene: TRBV6-5; J gene: TRBJ2-1; D gene: NA; clone size: NA; CDR3 DNA: TGTGCCAGCAGTTACGACGGGGGTGAGCAGTTCTTC; CDR3 protein: CASSYDGGEQFF
V gene: TRBV6-1; J gene: TRBJ1-6; D gene: NA; clone size: NA; CDR3 DNA: TGTGCCAGCAGTGAAGAAGGACTCCGGCGGGCCTATAATTCACCCCTCCACTTT; CDR3 protein: CASSEEGLRRAYNSPLHF
V gene: TRBV12-5; J gene: TRBJ2-3; D gene: NA; clone size: NA; CDR3 DNA: TGTGCTAGTGGTTTGGTCGCCTTGGGCGCTAGCACAGATACGCAGTATTTT; CDR3 protein: CASGLVALGASTDTQYF
V gene: TRBV2; J gene: TRBJ1-2; D gene: NA; clone size: NA; CDR3 DNA: TGTGCCAGCAGTGGTCCTAGGAACGAACATAACTATGGCTACACCTTC; CDR3 protein: CASSGPRNEHNYGYTF
V gene: TRBV10-1; J gene: TRBJ2-3; D gene: NA; clone size: NA; CDR3 DNA: TGCGCCAGCAGTAGTGGGCGGGCGAGCACAGATACGCAGTATTTT; CDR3 protein: CASSSGRASTDTQYF
V gene: TRBV19; J gene: TRBJ2-5; D gene: TRBD2; clone size: NA; CDR3 DNA: TGTGCCAGTAGTGGACTAGCGGAGGGGGAGACCCAGTACTTC; CDR3 protein: CASSGLAEGETQYF
V gene: TRBV11-3; J gene: TRBJ2-3; D gene: NA; clone size: once; CDR3 DNA: TGTGCCAGCAGCTTAGCCCGGGGCACAGATACGCAGTATTTT; CDR3 protein: CASSLARGTDTQYF
V gene: TRBV6-1; J gene: TRBJ1-4; D gene: NA; clone size: NA; CDR3 DNA: TGTGCCAGCAGCCGTGACGGGGATAATGAAAAACTGTTTTTT; CDR3 protein: CASSRDGDNEKLFF
V gene: TRBV4-2; J gene: TRBJ1-4; D gene: NA; clone size: NA; CDR3 DNA: TGTGCCAGCAGCCAAGACCAGGGTGGAGTATTAAAAAAACTGTTTTTT; CDR3 protein: CASSQDQGGVLKKLFF